Listed here are 20 T cell receptor beta chains from one sample, sequenced in a study of post-analysis software for immune sequencing data. cDNA libraries for TCR beta contained unique molecular identifiers. TCRdb re-called the PCR reads through MiXCR, storing one row per CDR3 protein. The table includes roughly 400,000 distinct CDR3 sequences, more than 30% detected once. Which antigens these TCRs recognize remains unknown. Whole-study results and caveats: Patients used several TRBV segments, including TRBV5-6, TRBV5-1 and TRBV20-1, more often than controls.

The sequencing sample was made of blood. These receptors were collected from a girl aged 2-10 years with multiple sclerosis.

The V gene is TRBV7-9, the J gene TRBJ1-4, with D uncertain. Germline CDR1 and CDR2: SEHNR and FQNEAQ (reference sequence). The V end lost 0 bases, the J end lost 2 bases, and 4 bases lay between the germline ends. This CDR3 contains 14 residues. As DNA, the CDR3 is TGTGCCAGCAGCTTAGCAGGGACTAATGAAAAACTGTTTTTT. Protein sequence: CASSLAGTNEKLFF.

J is TRBJ1-4 and V is TRBV4-3; D remains unclear. This CDR3 comprises 13 residues. Between the trimmed V and J ends, which lost 4 bases and 8 bases, there was a span of 11 bases. CDR1 and CDR2 from the germline V gene are LGHNA and YSLEER. The CDR3, as DNA: TGCGCCAGCAGCCCTCAGAAGGGAGAAAAACTGTTTTTT. Residues: CASSPQKGEKLFF.

The rearrangement joins TRBV18 to TRBJ2-7, with 7 bases matching TRBD1. V dropped 5 bases and J dropped 12; count of bases not matched to a gene: 10. The CDR3 spans 12 residues. Germline V gene lookup returns CDR1 KGHSH and CDR2 LQKENI. CDR3 sequence: CASSAYTGDRYF. The CDR3 DNA reads as TGTGCCAGCTCAGCCTACACAGGGGATCGGTACTTC.

This clonotype was observed once. The CDR3 region has the DNA TGCAGTGGGAAGAGGCTAGCGGGAGTAGACGGAGATACGCAGTATTTT. It is translated as CSGKRLAGVDGDTQYF. The chain uses TRBV20-1 and TRBJ2-3; 10 positions agree with TRBD2. The germline gives CDR1 DFQATT, CDR2 SNEGSKA (reference sequence). The CDR3 has 16 residues. V gave up 7 bases and J gave up 5 bases; unmatched junction bases: 15.

This clonotype is judged medium-sized. The rearrangement uses TRBV5-1 and TRBJ2-7; D ambiguous. Trimming took off 4 bases at V and 5 bases at J, with 16 bases between the two ends. The CDR3 spans 14 residues. Germline V lookup: CDR1 SGHRS, CDR2 YFSETQ. CDR3 protein: CASSPRSGEDEQYF. The CDR3 bases are TGCGCCAGCAGCCCTCGCTCCGGAGAGGACGAGCAGTACTTC.

A few counts support this clonotype. The chain joins TRBV28 to TRBJ2-1, with TRBD2 matching 12 bases. In germline, CDR1 is MDHEN, CDR2 SYDVKM. The CDR3 has 19 amino acids. J lost 4 bases, V lost 2 bases, and 12 bases had no gene match. This CDR3 reads CASSLGEPGLAGTYNEQFF. CDR3 DNA sequence: TGTGCCAGCAGTTTAGGGGAACCCGGACTAGCGGGAACTTACAATGAGCAGTTCTTC.

The chain is built from TRBV20-1 and TRBJ2-1, with 16 nucleotides matching TRBD2. The CDR3 has 15 amino acids. V shed 0 bases, J shed 10 bases, and the junction held 3 bases outside the gene matches. Looked up from germline, CDR1 is DFQATT and CDR2 is SNEGSKA (reference sequence). Here the CDR3 DNA reads TGCAGTGCTAGAGATGGGACTAGCGGGAGGGGGGAGCAGTTCTTC. Protein product: CSARDGTSGRGEQFF.

This clonotype was seen more than once but under ten times. The chain combines TRBV29-1 with TRBJ2-7; a possible D gene is TRBD1 (5 bases). The germline gives CDR1 SQVTM, CDR2 ANQGSEA. The CDR3 spans 13 residues. Trimming shortened V by 8 bases and J by 2 bases, and 16 bases separated the two germline ends. Here the CDR3 reads CSSRADATYEQYF. The CDR3 region has the DNA TGCAGCTCCAGGGCAGACGCGACCTACGAGCAGTACTTC.

The genes are TRBV5-1 and TRBJ1-5; D perhaps matches TRBD1 (5 bases). The CDR3 spans 14 residues. Per the germline V gene, CDR1 is SGHRS and CDR2 is YFSETQ. V was pared by 5 bases and J by 2 bases, with 11 bases between. In nucleotides, the CDR3 is TGCGCCAGCAGTTCGGGGGTTGGCAATCAGCCCCAGCATTTT. Translating gives CASSSGVGNQPQHF.

CDR3 DNA sequence: TGCGCCAGCAGAGCAGCGGGTATAAGCACAGATACGCAGTATTTT. Translation gives CASRAAGISTDTQYF. The genes are TRBV4-3 and TRBJ2-3; maybe TRBD2 (6 bases). V gave up 6 bases and J gave up 0 bases, with 13 bases separating them. The germline V gene has CDR1 LGHNA and CDR2 YSLEER. The CDR3 sequence is 15 residues long.

This clonotype was seen at least ten times. The genes are TRBV7-2 and TRBJ1-1; possible D gene TRBD1, 6 bases. This CDR3 has 13 amino acids. CDR1 and CDR2 (germline): SGHTA, FQGNSA. V was clipped by 1 base and J by 3 bases, with 6 bases between them. The CDR3 coding sequence is TGTGCCAGCAGCTTAGACAGGGACACTGAAGCTTTCTTT. Translated, it gives CASSLDRDTEAFF.

The rearrangement joins TRBV7-3 to TRBJ2-2, with D perhaps TRBD1 or TRBD2 (7 bases each). This CDR3 spans 18 amino acids. The V gene's germline CDR1 is SGHTA and CDR2 FQGTGA. V shed 7 bases and J shed 5 bases, with 26 bases lying between them. The CDR3 reads CASKFGEGANRCTGELFF. The CDR3 nucleotides are TGTGCCAGCAAATTCGGGGAGGGGGCAAATCGGTGTACCGGGGAGCTGTTTTTT.

The rearrangement links TRBV6-4 to TRBJ2-1; D is possibly TRBD2 (6 bases). The end of the DNA is better explained by TRBJ2-7, so the J call may be wrong. CDR3 size: 19 residues. Germline V CDR1 and CDR2: MRHNA, SNTAGT. The chain's CDR3 is CASSDSGPSGEVSYNEQYF. In nucleotides, the CDR3 is TGTGCCAGCAGTGACTCGGGCCCGTCGGGGGAGGTATCCTACAATGAGCAGTACTTC.

This clonotype has more than one count but fewer than ten. V gene TRBV10-3 combines with J gene TRBJ2-1; possible D gene TRBD1, 6 bases. Germline CDR1 reads ENHRY; CDR2 reads SYGVKD. The CDR3 extends over 18 amino acids. V was pared by 4 bases and J by 3 bases, with 22 bases between. The CDR3 is CAISVGAAKLVFYNEQFF. The DNA for the CDR3 is TGTGCCATCAGTGTGGGGGCCGCCAAGCTGGTTTTCTACAATGAGCAGTTCTTC.

DNA of the CDR3: TGTGCCAGCAGCTTAGCGTTCGACGAGCAGTACTTC. Its protein product is CASSLAFDEQYF. The chain employs TRBV7-9 and TRBJ2-5; D ambiguous. The tail of the sequence fits TRBJ2-7 better, so the J call may be wrong. The CDR3 totals 12 residues. CDR1 is SEHNR and CDR2 is FQNEAQ in the germline V gene (reference sequence).

This rearrangement joins TRBV5-1 to TRBJ2-5; D is unclear. This CDR3 comprises 14 residues. V dropped 0 bases and J dropped 5 bases, with 11 bases sitting between them. Germline V gene data show CDR1 as SGHRS and CDR2 as YFSETQ. This chain's CDR3 is CASSLGTMGETQYF. Here the CDR3 DNA reads TGCGCCAGCAGCTTGGGGACGATGGGGGAGACCCAGTACTTC.

This chain links TRBV25-1 with TRBJ2-1, with 8 bases that match TRBD1. This CDR3 region has 13 residues. Germline V gene sequence: CDR1 MGHDK, CDR2 SYGVNS. Trimming took 6 bases from V and 6 from J; bases not matched to a gene: 4. The CDR3 sequence is CASRETGGNEQFF. CDR3 coding DNA: TGTGCCAGCAGGGAAACAGGGGGCAATGAGCAGTTCTTC.

This clonotype was found a few times. The chain employs TRBV29-1 and TRBJ2-1, with TRBD2 matching over 9 bases. J lost 9 bases, V lost 0 bases, and 9 bases had no gene match. The CDR3 spans 15 residues. The germline V gene encodes CDR1 SQVTM and CDR2 ANQGSEA. The CDR3 loop reads CSVEEVAGVYGEQFF. The CDR3 DNA is TGCAGCGTTGAAGAGGTAGCGGGAGTTTACGGTGAGCAGTTCTTC.

The rearrangement uses TRBV9 and TRBJ1-6; D unclear. Germline CDR1 SGDLS, CDR2 YYNGEE. CDR3 size: 15 residues. V lost 3 bases and J 7 bases, leaving 14 bases between the germline ends. CDR3: CASSEEGAENSPLHF. DNA of the CDR3: TGTGCCAGCAGCGAGGAAGGAGCTGAGAATTCACCCCTCCACTTT.

This rearrangement joins TRBV5-1 to TRBJ2-1, with 7 bases matching TRBD1. The V and J ends lost 1 base and 6 bases, in that order; junction bases with no gene match: 4. The CDR3 length is 14 residues. CDR1 and CDR2 from the germline V gene are SGHRS and YFSETQ. In DNA, the CDR3 is TGCGCCAGCAGCTTGTTAAACAGGGGCAATGAGCAGTTCTTC. Translating gives CASSLLNRGNEQFF. Combining the CDR3 with reference TRBV5-1 and TRBJ2-1 gives the whole variable domain KAGVTQTPRYLIKTRGQQVTLSCSPISGHRSVSWYQQTPGQGLQFLFEYFSETQRNKGNFPGRFSGRQFSNSRSEMNVSTLELGDSALYLCASSLLNRGNEQFFGPGTRLTVL.